These 21 T cell receptor beta chains were all obtained from the same sample, sequenced in a study of T-cell memory formation after mild COVID-19. TCRdb re-called the 5' RACE reads through MiXCR, storing one row per CDR3 protein. The repertoire includes 430,000 or so distinct CDR3 sequences, about 23% of them detected once, and 9.5% to 15% sits in the top ten. Sequenced: PBMCs or a T cell subset sorted from them (not recorded which). These receptors originate from an adult woman who had mild COVID-19 (a few samples of this study predate the infection). Cell type and time point are not known.

CDR3 in DNA: TGTGCCAGCAGTACTTTTAGCACAGATACGCAGTATTTT. This codes for CASSTFSTDTQYF. The rearrangement uses TRBV12-3 or TRBV12-4 and TRBJ2-3; D remains unclear. The CDR3 consists of 13 residues. Trimming shortened V by 5 bases and J by 0 bases, and 6 bases separated the two germline ends.

This clonotype was counted only a few times. This chain connects TRBV7-3 to TRBJ2-3; TRBD1 matches 7 bases. There are 16 residues in the CDR3. V lost 2 bases, J lost 0 bases, and 5 bases stayed unmatched. CDR1 and CDR2 (germline): SGHTA, FQGTGA. The CDR3 protein is CASSLSGTVSTDTQYF. The CDR3 nucleotides are TGTGCCAGCAGCTTATCCGGGACAGTTAGCACAGATACGCAGTATTTT. Full variable domain (outside the CDR3, taken from reference TRBV7-3 and TRBJ2-3): GAGVSQTPSNKVTEKGKYVELRCDPISGHTALYWYRQSLGQGPEFLIYFQGTGAADDSGLPNDRFFAVRPEGSVSTLKIQRTERGDSAVYLCASSLSGTVSTDTQYFGPGTRLTVL.

The rearrangement joins TRBV24-1 to TRBJ2-3; TRBD1 is a possible D gene (5 bases). Germline CDR1 and CDR2: KGHDR and SFDVKD. This CDR3 contains 15 residues. The V gene lost 1 base and the J gene lost 5 bases, with 12 bases spanning the gap. The CDR3: CATSDFLTQGDTQYF. The CDR3 nucleotides read TGTGCCACCAGTGATTTCCTCACTCAGGGAGATACGCAGTATTTT.

The rearrangement uses TRBV5-4 and TRBJ2-5; TRBD2 aligns across 11 bases. V lost 4 bases to trimming and J lost 4 bases; unmatched junction nucleotides: 6. Germline V lookup: CDR1 SGHNT, CDR2 YYREEE (reference sequence). The CDR3 loop spans 15 amino acids. The CDR3 nucleotides read TGTGCCAGCAGCCCCACCGGGACTAGCGGAGAGACCCAGTACTTC. Protein sequence: CASSPTGTSGETQYF.

The CDR3 DNA sequence: TGTGCCAGCACCAACGCGGGGGGCTACACCTTC. This encodes CASTNAGGYTF. The chain has TRBV14 and TRBJ1-2; no reliable D call. The germline V gene encodes CDR1 SGHDN and CDR2 FVKESK. Trimming took off 7 bases at V and 8 bases at J, with 11 bases between the two ends. This CDR3 is built from 11 residues.

The table lists this clonotype with a few counts. J is TRBJ2-1 and V is TRBV4-3; tentatively, D is TRBD1 (6 bases). Germline-derived CDR1 and CDR2 are LGHNA and YSLEER. V shed 0 bases and J shed 2 bases, with 23 bases lying between them. This CDR3 is 20 amino acids long. The CDR3 protein is CASSQEIRGFQGLPYNEQFF. CDR3 coding DNA: TGCGCCAGCAGCCAAGAGATCAGGGGCTTTCAGGGGCTACCCTACAATGAGCAGTTCTTC.

The rearrangement joins TRBV6-5 to TRBJ2-7, with D tentatively TRBD1 (6 bases). The CDR3 totals 14 residues. Looked up from germline, CDR1 is MNHEY and CDR2 is SVGAGI. Trimming shortened V by 2 bases and J by 2 bases, and 10 bases separated the two germline ends. The chain's CDR3 is CASSYRQGTYEQYF. CDR3 nucleotides: TGTGCCAGCAGTTACCGGCAGGGGACCTACGAGCAGTACTTC.

This clonotype has more than one count but fewer than ten. The chain uses TRBV6-5 and TRBJ2-1; weak D call: TRBD1 (6 bases). The CDR3 has 14 amino acids. Trimming removed 5 bases at V and 8 bases at J, with 16 bases between. Germline assignment: CDR1 MNHEY and CDR2 SVGAGI. CDR3 in amino acids: CASSPAWDKDEQFF. CDR3 nucleotide sequence: TGTGCCAGCAGTCCCGCCTGGGACAAAGATGAGCAGTTCTTC.

The chain couples TRBV11-2 to TRBJ1-2; maybe TRBD1 (6 bases). The CDR3 runs to 13 residues. Trimming removed 5 bases from V and 1 base from J, with 8 bases in between. Germline V gene lookup returns CDR1 SGHAT and CDR2 FQNNGV. CDR3 bases: TGTGCCAGCAGCCCAGGGGTTAACTATGGCTACACCTTC. Residues: CASSPGVNYGYTF. The full variable domain, in which reference TRBV11-2 and TRBJ1-2 provide the parts outside the CDR3, is EAGVAQSPRYKIIEKRQSVAFWCNPISGHATLYWYQQILGQGPKLLIQFQNNGVVDDSQLPKDRFSAERLKGVDSTLKIQPAKLEDSAVYLCASSPGVNYGYTFGSGTRLTVV.

V and J are TRBV6-6 and TRBJ1-5; D remains unclear. Germline values: CDR1 MNHNY, CDR2 SVGAGI (reference sequence). V was cut by 7 bases and J by 1 base, with 17 bases left in between. There are 16 residues in the CDR3. In DNA form, the CDR3 reads TGTGCCAGCACCCCTGGGTGGAGCGGGAGCAATCAGCCCCAGCATTTT. It specifies CASTPGWSGSNQPQHF.

A few counts support this clonotype. The chain has TRBV4-1 and TRBJ2-7; 7 bases are shared with TRBD1. This CDR3 is built from 16 residues. Germline CDR1 and CDR2: MGHRA and YSYEKL. V lost 5 bases to trimming and J lost 1 base; unmatched junction nucleotides: 11. In nucleotides, the CDR3 is TGCGCCAGCAGCTCAAATGCCGGGACAGTGTCCTACGAGCAGTACTTC. Protein sequence: CASSSNAGTVSYEQYF.

This clonotype showed up just a few times. This chain uses TRBV6-1 with TRBJ1-1; tentatively, D is TRBD1 (5 bases). The CDR3 spans 14 residues. Germline CDR1 and CDR2: MNHNS and SASEGT. V lost 7 bases and J 3 bases, leaving 15 bases between the germline ends. DNA of the CDR3: TGTGCCAGCACCTGGGTGGTGGGGGACACTGAAGCTTTCTTT. Translated: CASTWVVGDTEAFF.

The chain recombines TRBV24-1 with TRBJ2-1, with 11 bases identical to TRBD2. V shed 8 bases and J 6 bases; nucleotides not matched to a gene: 8. This CDR3 region has 15 residues. The germline V gene encodes CDR1 KGHDR and CDR2 SFDVKD. The CDR3 nucleotides are TGTGCCACCAATAGCGGGAGGGCCGCGGGCAATGAGCAGTTCTTC. Amino acids: CATNSGRAAGNEQFF.

This clonotype was seen repeatedly, ten times or more. The chain has TRBV18 and TRBJ1-2; 9 nucleotides match TRBD1. The J segment lost 2 bases and the V segment lost 6 bases, leaving 13 bases of the junction unmatched. The CDR3 contains 17 residues. Germline V gene sequence: CDR1 KGHSH, CDR2 LQKENI. The CDR3: CASSQPSRDRANYGYTF. The CDR3 bases are TGTGCCAGCTCCCAACCTTCCCGGGACAGGGCCAACTATGGCTACACCTTC.

V and J are TRBV20-1 and TRBJ2-3, with D tentatively TRBD1 (5 bases). The V end lost 1 base, the J end lost 2 bases, and 16 bases lay between the germline ends. The CDR3 contains 16 residues. Germline V CDR1 and CDR2: DFQATT, SNEGSKA (reference sequence). The CDR3 nucleotides are TGCAGTGCTAGAGCAGTTTTATTAGGGGCCACAGATACGCAGTATTTT. Protein: CSARAVLLGATDTQYF.

This clonotype was seen only a few times. The rearrangement joins TRBV24-1 to TRBJ1-5; unclear D gene. CDR3 size: 12 residues. Germline CDR1 and CDR2: KGHDR and SFDVKD. Trimming took 2 bases from V and 9 from J, leaving 7 bases between them. The CDR3 nucleotides read TGTGCCACCAGTGATTCAGGCTGGCCCCAGCATTTT. Amino acids: CATSDSGWPQHF.

V gene TRBV7-9 combines with J gene TRBJ2-1; 9 nucleotides line up with TRBD2. The CDR3 loop spans 13 amino acids. Per the germline V gene, CDR1 is SEHNR and CDR2 is FQNEAQ (reference sequence). Trimming removed 5 bases from V and 12 bases from J; junction bases left unmatched: 8. The DNA of the CDR3 is TGTGCCAGCAGCCCCGGGGGGCGGGAGGGGCAGTTCTTC. This gives the protein CASSPGGREGQFF.

This clonotype showed up just a few times. The V and J genes are TRBV13 and TRBJ2-1; D possibly corresponds to TRBD2 (7 bases). There are 15 residues in the CDR3. In germline, CDR1 is PRHDT, CDR2 FYEKMQ (reference sequence). V lost 2 bases and J lost 2, with 10 bases in between. The CDR3 region is CASSLNGGPYNEQFF. As DNA, the CDR3 is TGTGCCAGCAGCTTAAACGGGGGGCCCTACAATGAGCAGTTCTTC. Full variable domain (remainder filled in from reference TRBV13 and TRBJ2-1): AAGVIQSPRHLIKEKRETATLKCYPIPRHDTVYWYQQGPGQDPQFLISFYEKMQSDKGSIPDRFSAQQFSDYHSELNMSSLELGDSALYFCASSLNGGPYNEQFFGPGTRLTVL.

V is TRBV10-3 and J is TRBJ2-2; 8 bases match TRBD1. Trimming took 6 bases from V and 6 from J; bases not matched to a gene: 6. The CDR3 has 14 residues. Germline V gives CDR1 ENHRY, CDR2 SYGVKD. The CDR3 reads CAISTTGAPGELFF. DNA of the CDR3: TGTGCCATCAGCACGACAGGGGCTCCCGGGGAGCTGTTTTTT.

In its sample, this clonotype was seen a few times. V is TRBV6-5 and J is TRBJ2-2; 9 positions match TRBD1. The CDR3 runs 15 residues. V lost 9 bases and J lost 4; bases outside the gene matches: 9. Germline V lookup: CDR1 MNHEY, CDR2 SVGAGI. CDR3 region: CASLPLTGGTGELFF. CDR3 coding DNA: TGTGCCAGTCTCCCCTTGACAGGGGGCACCGGGGAGCTGTTTTTT.

This chain connects TRBV10-3 to TRBJ1-3; D unclear. Looked up from germline, CDR1 is ENHRY and CDR2 is SYGVKD. The CDR3 has 14 amino acids. The V end was cut by 1 base, the J end by 1 base, with 5 bases between. The CDR3 DNA reads TGTGCCATCAGTGAGTACACATCTGGAAACACCATATATTTT. Amino acid sequence: CAISEYTSGNTIYF.